This T cell receptor beta chain comes out of a study of shared clonotypes between healthy human individuals. The table came from immunoSEQ multiplex PCR; TCRdb's copy has only in-frame clones and leaves some out. The sample holds approximately 500,000 clones, about 96% seen once. CDR3 size: 15 residues. V trimming: 4 bases; J trimming: 6 bases; junction bases outside the gene matches: 3. Germline assignment: CDR1 SGHDT and CDR2 YYEEEE. This chain links TRBV5-6 with TRBJ2-1, with 14 bases fitting TRBD2. This receptor was identified in a woman aged 25 to 39 in good health. Input material: naive CD4+ T cells sorted from blood. Subset given: CD45RA+ positively selected. The CDR3: CASSPGLAGANEQFF. In DNA form, the CDR3 reads TGTGCCAGCAGCCCGGGACTAGCGGGAGCCAATGAGCAGTTCTTC.